Below are 9 T cell receptor beta chains sequenced from a single sample in a study of T cell responses to AZD1222 COVID-19 vaccine. Using immunoSEQ multiplex PCR, the repertoire was profiled, and TCRdb retains in-frame clones only, with some absent. The sample lists about 76,000 clones; about 74% were seen once. This material consisted of peripheral blood, taken 28 days after the second dose of the MenACWY control vaccine. All receptors come from an adult who received the MenACWY meningococcal vaccine as a control.

The chain recombines TRBV6-5 with TRBJ1-1, with 7 bases aligning to TRBD1. Germline assignment: CDR1 MNHEY and CDR2 SVGAGI. The CDR3 is made up of 15 amino acids. V shed 6 bases, J shed 2 bases, and the junction held 9 bases outside the gene matches. The CDR3 loop reads CASRIQGRSNTEAFF. The CDR3 DNA follows: TGTGCCAGCAGAATACAGGGGCGTTCAAACACTGAAGCTTTCTTT.

V gene TRBV7-9 combines with J gene TRBJ1-2; TRBD1 might be the D (5 bases). The CDR3 contains 13 residues. V lost 4 bases to trimming and J lost 4 bases, with 10 bases between them. The germline CDR1 and CDR2 sequences are SEHNR and FQNEAQ (reference sequence). The CDR3 DNA follows: TGTGCCAGCAGCTCTTCGGGACGCTATGGCTACACCTTC. This encodes CASSSSGRYGYTF.

The J gene is TRBJ1-5, the V gene TRBV4-2; no clear D gene. The germline V and J ends were trimmed by 0 bases and 2 bases, with 5 bases remaining between them. CDR3 length: 14 amino acids. Germline V gives CDR1 LGHNA, CDR2 YNFKEQ. CDR3 amino acids: CASSQEVGNQPQHF. The CDR3 DNA reads TGTGCCAGCAGCCAAGAGGTAGGCAATCAGCCCCAGCATTTT.

The gene calls are TRBV7-8 and TRBJ2-7, with D possibly TRBD1 on 6 matching bases. CDR1 and CDR2 from the germline V gene are SGHVS and FQNEAQ. The CDR3 is made up of 14 amino acids. The V end was cut by 3 bases, the J end by 0 bases, with 9 bases between. The CDR3 is CASSLGTNSYEQYF. As DNA, the CDR3 is TGTGCCAGCAGCTTGGGGACAAACTCCTACGAGCAGTACTTC.

This clone is a singleton in its sample. The gene calls are TRBV3-1 (or the pseudogene TRBV3-2) and TRBJ1-2; possible D gene TRBD1, 5 bases. CDR3 length equals 18 residues. Looked up from germline, CDR1 is LGHDT and CDR2 is YNNKEL (reference sequence). The V gene lost 0 bases and the J gene lost 1 base, with 18 bases spanning the gap. Here the CDR3 reads CASSQEIRGLKYNYGYTF. The CDR3, as DNA: TGTGCCAGCAGCCAAGAAATACGGGGCTTAAAGTATAACTATGGCTACACCTTC.

The chain links TRBV5-1 to TRBJ1-4; the match to TRBD1 covers 8 bases. The germline gives CDR1 SGHRS, CDR2 YFSETQ. This CDR3 has 14 residues. The J segment lost 8 bases and the V segment lost 0 bases, leaving 3 bases of the junction unmatched. The CDR3 DNA is TGCGCCAGCAGCTTGGCGACAGGGGAGGAAAAACTGTTTTTT. The encoded protein is CASSLATGEEKLFF. The whole variable domain, filled in from reference TRBV5-1 and TRBJ1-4, reads KAGVTQTPRYLIKTRGQQVTLSCSPISGHRSVSWYQQTPGQGLQFLFEYFSETQRNKGNFPGRFSGRQFSNSRSEMNVSTLELGDSALYLCASSLATGEEKLFFGSGTQLSVL.

The chain couples TRBV30 to TRBJ1-6; tentatively, D is TRBD1 (5 bases). The CDR3 runs 14 residues. The ends were cut back, 5 bases at V and 9 bases at J, with 17 bases in the middle. Germline CDR1 and CDR2: GTSNPN and SVGIG (reference sequence). The CDR3 DNA reads TGTGCCTGGGCGGAGGCAGGGAGGGGTTCACCCCTCCACTTT. Protein product: CAWAEAGRGSPLHF.

The chain uses TRBV11-2 and TRBJ2-1, with 8 bases matching TRBD2. Trimming took 1 base from V and 7 from J; bases not matched to a gene: 6. This CDR3 has 15 amino acids. Germline CDR1 and CDR2: SGHAT and FQNNGV. The CDR3 reads CASSLGSGGGNEQFF. CDR3 DNA: TGTGCCAGCAGCTTAGGGAGCGGGGGAGGTAATGAGCAGTTCTTC.

This clone was found a few times. The rearrangement links TRBV11-2 to TRBJ2-1; no clear D gene. With 4 bases removed from V and 10 bases from J, the gap between germline ends came to 8 bases. CDR3 size: 11 residues. The V gene's germline CDR1 is SGHAT and CDR2 FQNNGV. In DNA form, the CDR3 reads TGTGCCAGCAGCTATGGCGGAGAGCAGTTCTTC. It translates to CASSYGGEQFF.